This TCR beta chain was obtained from a study of cytomegalovirus exposure and HLA in healthy donors (dated by TCRdb to between 2016 and 2019). Describing the broader study: An earlier analysis of around 600 of the donors reported 250 to 300 Gb of sequence data and about 100 million unique TCR beta sequences from some 180 million T cells. To predict cytomegalovirus infection status, the study brought together high-throughput TCR immunosequencing, statistical association of individual TCRs with disease status, and machine learning. Among about 410 genotyped donors of the cohort, an average of approximately 240,000 unique TCR beta nucleotide sequences was sequenced per donor, of which about 19% were non-productive. In addition to the first cohort of several hundred subjects, a separate validation cohort of about 120 different subjects was used. HLA typing included class I and class II loci at four-digit resolution. Roughly 5 DR-DQ haplotypes were handled as single units for association and clustering, since linkage in the cohort was strong. The genetic ancestry cluster associated with self-reported Caucasian donors included 70% to 85% of the 350 to 500 genotyped donors. A later analysis re-examined previously published TCR beta repertoires from several hundred donors and added high-resolution HLA genotyping to investigate patterns of TCR occurrence. All discovery cohort repertoires had been generated using a single sequencing platform. Donor age, sex, ethnicity and CMV serostatus were compiled alongside the repertoire data. Typing coverage differed by locus: A, B, C, DRB1 and DQB1 were typed in about 629-630 donors, DQA1 in roughly 510, DPA1 in some 600, and DPB1 in 450 to 480. An early release that covered 500 to 800 HLA-typed donors contained approximately 300 gigabases of sequencing data and 65 million to 100 million unique TCR sequences. An earlier analysis of around 580 of the donors used high-throughput TCR beta sequencing to judge whether each TCR beta V gene segment behaved as functional or pseudogenic. In the later analysis, no new phenotypic data were used to find candidate immune exposures; instead, reliance was placed on TCR beta sequences and their occurrence across donors. The T cell repertoires of about 700 subjects were profiled by immunosequencing and related to cytomegalovirus serostatus. The study aimed to test whether cataloging public T cell receptors could reveal signatures of past pathogen exposure. A later genetic analysis took genome-wide SNP genotypes for about 55% of the roughly 670 donors and used that subset as a discovery cohort.

A remark on this clone: What antigen it recognizes has not been identified. No much larger clone exists at a distance of one base, and base qualities are not known.

The cohort was made up of several hundred healthy bone marrow donors. Cohort members were all nominally healthy when sampled, although unrecorded immune exposures were likely present. The donor tested CMV seronegative, placing the donor among the roughly 340 seronegative members of the cohort. A peripheral blood sample was provided by each donor, and peripheral blood mononuclear cells were used for TCR beta sequencing. Genomic DNA extraction from the blood cell samples was performed with the Qiagen DNeasy Blood Extraction Kit. V is pruned by 6 bases and J by 14 bases, leaving 7 bases of the junction without a gene match. The cysteine opens and the phenylalanine closes a CDR3 of 11 amino acids. The entry retains the CDR3 DNA only, 33 bases that are in frame from base 1. As encoded in the germline V gene, CDR1 is MNHNS while CDR2 is SASEGT. Summary of the overall study and its limitations: Seventeen rarely observed V segments, including chromosome 9 orphons, were excluded from the earlier analysis of approximately 500 of the donors because counts were too low. This cohort had only TCR beta chains sequenced, and the lack of alpha or paired-chain data limited which features could be detected. Broadly in line with IMGT annotations, most TCR beta V segments showed up in productive rearrangements about 87% or about 30% of the time in an earlier analysis of approximately 640 of the donors. When HLA alleles, especially DR and DQ, strongly co-occurred, TCR associations were difficult to assign to individual alleles. Compared with equally common non-associated chains, HLA-associated TCR beta chains in a later analysis were more clonally expanded and had lower generation probabilities. In a later analysis, TCR association rates were found to vary across HLA loci, with the most associated TCRs seen for DRB1 alleles and the fewest for HLA-C alleles. Specific HLA alleles were associated with roughly 16,000 TCR beta sequences at a false discovery rate of 0.05 in a later analysis. The sequencing pipeline was judged likely to have produced a cluster of highly shared sequence variants as a technical artifact. The study gave a list of roughly 150 TCR beta chains associated with cytomegalovirus. CMV serostatus was the only immune exposure information available for the cohort. In a later genetic analysis, a missense DCLRE1C variant was associated with V-gene and J-gene trimming of TCR beta chains, and the association was replicated in an independent cohort. According to a later genetic analysis, donors in an Asian-associated ancestry cluster had fewer N-insertions in productive TCRs than the roughly 660-donor mean. Linkage disequilibrium might explain the correlated functional status among segregating V segments, but an unknown experimental factor could not be excluded. Most TCR sequences were observed very rarely across donors, whereas some public TCRs were present in many individuals. Some IMGT-functional V segments, including TRBV6-2 and TRBV6-3, could not be told apart with the 87-base-pair reads, so those segments were excluded. The presence/absence analyses assumed that sequencing depth was roughly uniform across donors, and that assumption may not be true. Because some donors lacked HLA typing at each locus, the association tests relied only on the typed subset. In a later analysis, most CMV-associated TCR beta chains were found to appear HLA-restricted, with HLA associations seemingly driven largely by CMV exposure. A further reported finding was that TCR beta sequences accurately predicted the HLA-A and HLA-B alleles for most subjects in the first cohort. In both the original and validation cohorts, the classifier was reported to diagnose cytomegalovirus status with high specificity and sensitivity. A few of the identified cytomegalovirus-associated TCR beta chains were confirmed in vitro to be specific for cytomegalovirus antigens. The authors suggested that the approach could potentially be extended to other disease states and immunological phenotypes. A later analysis reported that several top co-occurrence clusters appeared linked to parvovirus B19, influenza, CMV and Epstein-Barr virus.

Library preparation used the immunoSEQ multiplex PCR assay. For the multiplex PCR, a mixture combining 60 forward primers for TCR Vbeta segments and 13 reverse primers for TCR Jbeta segments was used. The CDR3 region of rearranged TCR beta genes was amplified from genomic DNA with a multiplex PCR assay. The amplified TCR beta libraries were sequenced on the Illumina HiSeq System as 87-base-pair reads. From the authors' description of their analysis: A later analysis counted 75 million to 100 million unique TCR beta chains across the approximately 700 repertoires, and 9.5 million to 11 million of these chains were shared by at least two donors. To remove PCR and sequencing errors, raw reads were error-corrected and collapsed into unique sequences using a nearest-neighbor algorithm that merged closely related sequences. To assign V, D and J gene segments, CDR3 sequences were aligned to IMGT reference sequences. For a sequence to be retained, a match of at least six nucleotides was required to both a V gene segment and a J gene segment. A rearrangement counted as productive if the CDR3 had no stop codons and remained in frame with V and J, and every other rearrangement counted as non-productive. Following IMGT convention, CDR3 was defined as the stretch from the second conserved V-encoded cysteine up to the conserved J-encoded phenylalanine. Sequences without an unambiguous match to a single V gene segment were excluded from the earlier analysis of approximately 600 of the donors. An earlier analysis of 587 of the donors called V segments functional above 56.7% productive rearrangements and segregating when the between-donor standard deviation exceeded 5%. A statistical classification framework was built for diagnosing cytomegalovirus status from the catalog of TCR beta chain sequences. A later analysis assigned V and J genes by comparing TCR nucleotide sequences with IMGT/GENE-DB human TR gene sequences. In a later analysis, CDR3 sequences and most-parsimonious VDJ recombination scenarios were assigned using the TCRdist pipeline. A later analysis defined each TCR beta chain by its CDR3 amino acid sequence plus V-gene family, and excluded reads lacking a unique V-gene family. In a later analysis, approximately 640 highly shared, low-generation-probability nucleotide sequences were removed to address suspected cross-contamination and a sequencing artifact. In a later analysis, a clonal expansion index was calculated for each public chain from normalized within-repertoire ranks of inferred template counts. In a later analysis, generation probabilities were computed with a VDJ recombination model fitted to out-of-frame rearrangements, and the resulting probabilities were checked against IGoR. A later analysis scored TCR-TCR, TCR-HLA and TCR-CMV co-occurrence with hypergeometric tests, applying a repertoire-size bias correction to TCR pairs. False discovery rates were estimated in a later analysis by permuting HLA or CMV assignments 20 times. In a later analysis, co-occurring TCRs were grouped using DBSCAN, and TCRdist sequence similarity was added for clustering within HLA-allele-positive subsets. Repertoires with fewer than 30,000 or more than 120,000 public chains, plus five repertoires with anomalous nucleotide sharing, were excluded from co-occurrence clustering. This is the immuneACCESS table as TCRdb keeps it, with only in-frame sequences that have V and J called. A part of the clones is gone; compared with another copy, unresolved V genes explain less than half, and the rest is unexplained. The V and J calls and the clone size are those of that table, but D and trimming were determined from the DNA. For this sample the table gives around 190,000 clones, of which 79% were detected only once. Jointly, the top ten make up roughly 1.5% of the sample.

The V and J segments used are TRBV6-1 and TRBJ2-1; 7 central bases correspond to TRBD1. The source is a woman aged 45-59 years in good health and CMV-seronegative. Sequenced input: PBMCs. The CDR3 in this case is CASSEQGNKFF. At the DNA level, the sequence is TGTGCCAGCAGCGAACAGGGGAATAAGTTCTTC.